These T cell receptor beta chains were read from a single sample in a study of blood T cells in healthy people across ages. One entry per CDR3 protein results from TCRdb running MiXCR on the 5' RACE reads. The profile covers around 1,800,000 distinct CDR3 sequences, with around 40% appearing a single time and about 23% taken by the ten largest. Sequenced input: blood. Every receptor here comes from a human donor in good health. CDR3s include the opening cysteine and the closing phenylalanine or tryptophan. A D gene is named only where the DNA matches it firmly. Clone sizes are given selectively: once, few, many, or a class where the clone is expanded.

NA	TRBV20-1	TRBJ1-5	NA	CSARLSGYSNQPQHF	TGCAGTGCTAGACTCTCGGGGTATAGCAATCAGCCCCAGCATTTT
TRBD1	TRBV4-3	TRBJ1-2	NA	CASSIGLTGGKNGYTF	TGCGCCAGCAGCATCGGATTAACAGGGGGCAAAAATGGCTACACCTTC
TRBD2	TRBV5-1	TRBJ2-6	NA	CASSSGLAGATGANVLTF	TGCGCCAGCAGCTCGGGACTAGCGGGGGCCACTGGGGCCAACGTCCTGACTTTC
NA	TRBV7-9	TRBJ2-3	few	CASSLGLTESTDTQYF	TGTGCCAGCAGCTTAGGTTTGACAGAGAGCACAGATACGCAGTATTTT
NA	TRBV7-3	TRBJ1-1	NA	CASSLKRVVDTEAFF	TGTGCCAGCAGCTTAAAACGAGTAGTAGACACTGAAGCTTTCTTT
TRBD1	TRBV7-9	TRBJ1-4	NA	CASSLLTGAGNEKLFF	TGTGCCAGCAGCCTACTTACAGGGGCTGGGAATGAAAAACTGTTTTTT
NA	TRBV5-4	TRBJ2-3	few	CATKPGGGGTDTQYF	TGTGCCACCAAACCAGGGGGGGGTGGCACAGATACGCAGTATTTT
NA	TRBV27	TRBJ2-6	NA	CASSFIQGGANVLAF	TGTGCCAGCAGTTTTATTCAGGGTGGGGCCAACGTCCTGGCTTTC
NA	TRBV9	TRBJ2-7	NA	CASSVAGAEQYF	TGTGCCAGCAGCGTAGCAGGGGCCGAGCAGTACTTC
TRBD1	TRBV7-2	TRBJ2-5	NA	CASSLDVNRGVWETQYF	TGTGCCAGCAGCTTAGACGTTAACAGGGGGGTGTGGGAGACCCAGTACTTC
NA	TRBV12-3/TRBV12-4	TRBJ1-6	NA	CASSLLTASSYNSPLHF	TGTGCCAGCAGTTTACTGACAGCCAGCTCCTATAATTCACCCCTCCACTTT
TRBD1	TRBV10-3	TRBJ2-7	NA	CAISQTGEYGEQYF	TGTGCCATCAGCCAGACAGGGGAGTATGGCGAGCAGTACTTC
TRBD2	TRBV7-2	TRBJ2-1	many	CASSSQRGGYNEQFF	TGTGCCAGCAGCTCTCAGCGGGGGGGGTACAATGAGCAGTTCTTC
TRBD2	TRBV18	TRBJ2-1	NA	CASSPGRQTSGGPYNEQFF	TGTGCCAGCTCACCTGGCCGCCAAACTAGCGGAGGTCCCTACAATGAGCAGTTCTTC
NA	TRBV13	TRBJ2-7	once	CASSRRGRATYEQYF	TGTGCCAGCAGCCGCCGGGGGCGGGCCACCTACGAGCAGTACTTC
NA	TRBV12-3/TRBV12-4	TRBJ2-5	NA	CASTEGNSYGTQYF	TGTGCCAGTACCGAGGGGAACAGTTATGGGACCCAGTACTTC
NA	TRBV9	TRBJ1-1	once	CASGSREMEAFF	TGTGCCAGCGGTTCGAGGGAAATGGAAGCTTTCTTT